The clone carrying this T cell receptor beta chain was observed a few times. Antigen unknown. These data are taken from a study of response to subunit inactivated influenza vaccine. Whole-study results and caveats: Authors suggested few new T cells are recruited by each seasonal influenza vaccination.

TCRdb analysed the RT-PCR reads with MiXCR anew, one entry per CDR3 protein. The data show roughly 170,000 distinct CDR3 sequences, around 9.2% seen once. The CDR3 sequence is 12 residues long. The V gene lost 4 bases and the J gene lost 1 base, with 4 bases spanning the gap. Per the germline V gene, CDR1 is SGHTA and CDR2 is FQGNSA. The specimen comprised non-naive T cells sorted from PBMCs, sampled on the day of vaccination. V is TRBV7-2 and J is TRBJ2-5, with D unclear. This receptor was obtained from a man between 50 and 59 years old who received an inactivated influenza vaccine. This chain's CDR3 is CASSSTQETQYF. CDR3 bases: TGTGCCAGCAGCTCAACCCAAGAGACCCAGTACTTC.